Following are 9 T cell receptor beta chains from one sample sequenced in a study of human T cells and chemical hapten exposure. TCRdb re-derived calls from the RACE reads in MiXCR, one entry per CDR3 protein. The data show more than 85,000 distinct CDR3 sequences, under 40% seen once. Time point reported: patch test 3, about 24 weeks after DPC sensitization. Noted treatment: therapeutic diphenylcyclopropenone sensitization with weekly scalp DPC. This specimen consisted of whole blood, obtained in connection with sensitization to the hapten diphenylcyclopropenone (DPC). These receptors came from a man between 35 and 55 years old with alopecia areata. Some clones in this sample may be carry-over from other donors' samples.

This clonotype turned up a few times. This sequence joins TRBV3-1 and TRBJ2-3; 10 nucleotides agree with TRBD2. With 4 bases clipped from V and 5 bases from J, the junction kept 12 bases outside the gene matches. CDR1 is LGHDT and CDR2 is YNNKEL in the germline V gene (reference sequence). The CDR3 consists of 17 residues. CDR3 bases: TGTGCCAGCAGCCCTAAAGGTGGACTAGCGGATCGAGATACGCAGTATTTT. Its translation is CASSPKGGLADRDTQYF.

The V gene is TRBV6-1, the J gene TRBJ2-3; weak D call: TRBD2 (5 bases). Looked up from germline, CDR1 is MNHNS and CDR2 is SASEGT. This CDR3 is 16 amino acids long. The V and J ends lost 0 bases and 4 bases respectively, with 14 bases between them. The CDR3 loop reads CASSEALGLTSDTQYF. In DNA, the CDR3 is TGTGCCAGCAGTGAAGCCCTCGGACTTACCTCAGATACGCAGTATTTT.

The chain couples TRBV12-3 or TRBV12-4 to TRBJ1-2; no clear D gene. This CDR3 region has 14 residues. Trimming cost V 2 bases and J 4 bases, with 11 bases left between them. This CDR3 is CASSLQDLIYGYTF. CDR3 bases: TGTGCCAGCAGTTTACAGGACCTGATCTATGGCTACACCTTC.

The chain carries TRBV5-4 and TRBJ2-2; D not certain. The CDR3 contains 13 residues. Germline CDR1 is SGHNT and CDR2 is YYREEE (reference sequence). Trimming cost V 3 bases and J 4 bases, with 7 bases left between them. CDR3 bases: TGTGCCAGCAGCTGGACCCCCACCGGGGAGCTGTTTTTT. Its translation is CASSWTPTGELFF.

This clonotype has a handful of counts. The rearrangement links TRBV29-1 to TRBJ2-3; the D gene could be TRBD1 or TRBD2 (5 bases each). The CDR3 runs to 13 residues. Germline CDR1 reads SQVTM; CDR2 reads ANQGSEA. CDR3 sequence (DNA): TGCAGGGGGACCCTGCAAGAGAAAGATACGCAGTATTTT. It yields the protein CRGTLQEKDTQYF.

The genes are TRBV7-9 and TRBJ2-3; TRBD2 aligns across 7 bases. CDR1 and CDR2 from the germline V gene are SEHNR and FQNEAQ (reference sequence). This CDR3 spans 14 amino acids. Trimming took 8 bases from V and 5 from J; bases not matched to a gene: 10. The CDR3 region is CASGGSLGVDTQYF. CDR3 sequence (DNA): TGTGCCAGCGGCGGGAGCCTAGGGGTAGATACGCAGTATTTT.

This clonotype was seen more than once but under ten times. The chain uses TRBV7-3 and TRBJ1-2; tentative D call: TRBD1 (6 bases). The CDR3 is 14 amino acids. Germline V CDR1 and CDR2: SGHTA, FQGTGA. V dropped 5 bases and J dropped 8 bases, with 18 bases sitting between them. The CDR3 sequence is CASSPGQLRGGYTF. In DNA form, the CDR3 reads TGTGCCAGCAGCCCGGGACAATTACGAGGCGGCTACACCTTC.

This clonotype has a handful of counts. The chain is built from TRBV18 and TRBJ2-1, with 13 bases fitting TRBD2. The germline V gene encodes CDR1 KGHSH and CDR2 LQKENI. Trimming took 4 bases from V and 7 from J; bases not matched to a gene: 13. The CDR3 is 18 residues long. The CDR3 protein is CASSLERLAGGSRNEQFF. Here the CDR3 DNA reads TGTGCCAGCTCACTCGAAAGACTAGCGGGAGGTAGTCGAAATGAGCAGTTCTTC.

This clonotype turned up a few times. The chain uses TRBV6-1 and TRBJ2-5, with D perhaps TRBD1 or TRBD2 (5 bases each). From germline, CDR1 is MNHNS and CDR2 SASEGT. This CDR3 is built from 15 residues. With 3 bases removed from V and 5 bases from J, the gap between germline ends came to 16 bases. This CDR3 reads CASSERGYHAETQYF. The CDR3 DNA sequence: TGTGCCAGCAGTGAGAGGGGATACCACGCGGAGACCCAGTACTTC.